Described below is a single T cell receptor beta chain sequence and its context. Its matching antigen is unknown. This sample was included in a study of OX40 agonist ivuxolimab in advanced cancers. On the study more broadly: An agonistic human IgG2 monoclonal antibody against OX40 (CD134) was given. Partial responses were recorded for three patients, including one with hepatocellular carcinoma and two with cutaneous melanoma. Study results and caveats: The 0.1-3.0 mg/kg partial responders had among the lowest clonal expansion. Doses of 0.1 to 3.0 mg/kg were accompanied by clonal expansion of CD4+ and CD8+ blood T cells by week 6.

The germline gives CDR1 MNHNS, CDR2 SASEGT. The trim removed 3 bases at V and 0 bases at J, leaving 2 bases unmatched. This CDR3 contains 15 residues. Sequencing was performed with immunoSEQ multiplex PCR; in TCRdb, only in-frame clones are kept and a portion is missing. The sample contains some 100,000 clones, 89% of which appear only once. Sequenced here: CD4+ or CD8+ T cells sorted from blood, sampled in a trial of the OX40 agonist ivuxolimab. This sequence originates from an adult with an advanced solid tumor such as melanoma, head and neck, liver or kidney cancer. This chain uses TRBV6-1 with TRBJ2-1, with 7 bases that match TRBD2. The CDR3 loop is CASSEGTTSYNEQFF. The CDR3 DNA follows: TGTGCCAGCAGTGAGGGGACTACCTCCTACAATGAGCAGTTCTTC.